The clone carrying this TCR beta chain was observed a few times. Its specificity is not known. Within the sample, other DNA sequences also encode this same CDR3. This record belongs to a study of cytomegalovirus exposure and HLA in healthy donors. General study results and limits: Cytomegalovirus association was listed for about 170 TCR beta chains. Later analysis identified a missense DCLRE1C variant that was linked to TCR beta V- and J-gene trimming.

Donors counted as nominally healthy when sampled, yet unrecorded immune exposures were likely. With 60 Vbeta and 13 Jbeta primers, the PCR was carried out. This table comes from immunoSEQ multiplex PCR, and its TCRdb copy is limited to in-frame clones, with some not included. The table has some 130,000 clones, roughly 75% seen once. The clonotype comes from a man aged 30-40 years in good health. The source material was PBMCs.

The CDR3 bases are TGTGCCAGCTCACCACGGGGCTCAGTTGAAAAACTGTTTTTT. Protein sequence: CASSPRGSVEKLFF. V is TRBV18 and J is TRBJ1-4; the D gene is possibly TRBD1 (5 bases). Germline V lookup: CDR1 KGHSH, CDR2 LQKENI. Trimming took off 1 base at V and 7 bases at J, with 10 bases between the two ends. This CDR3 spans 14 amino acids.